This T cell receptor (beta chain) was sequenced for a study of T cell repertoires in cytomegalovirus infection (dated by TCRdb to about 2019). Some background on the complete study: Because public TCR beta signatures pointed to carriage of CMV infection together with the matching HLA type, the HLA type of each donor mattered for the analysis.

Taken from cysteine to phenylalanine, the CDR3 has 14 residues. Only CDR3 DNA remains: 42 bases, in frame from the first base. CDR1 and CDR2, per the germline V gene (reference sequence), are LGHDT and YNNKEL. The V end loses 1 base and the J end loses 3 bases, and a stretch of 6 bases separates them. Reads for this sample came from an Illumina HiSeq 1500. In-frame beta chains were kept once TCRdb had trimmed the public reads at Q25 with fastp and called clones with MiXCR. Entries that share a CDR3 protein sequence are merged under the most common genes and DNA. Recorded for this sample are around 530,000 distinct CDR3 sequences; about a quarter of them occurred a single time. The leading ten clones occupy roughly 13% of the sample. The full study reports these points: The ex vivo response was dominated by HLA-C-restricted CMV-specific TCR beta clonotypes, and the single most frequent clonotype in two of eight donors was supplied by these HLA-C-restricted clonotypes. In both this cohort and an independent roughly 330-donor cohort, the cumulative frequency of public TCR beta family members distinguished carriers of CMV infection plus the relevant HLA type.

A note on this clonotype: Its target antigen remains unknown. No clone much larger than this one lies a single base away; base qualities are absent.

The sample taken for sequencing was PBMCs. The chain uses TRBV3-1 and TRBJ2-2; the D segment could be TRBD2, given 5 matching bases. This clonotype originated in a human donor in good health (CMV status not recorded). Some clones in this sample may be carry-over from other donors' samples. The CDR3: CASSQAGYTGELFF. Read as DNA, the sequence is TGTGCCAGCAGCCAAGCGGGGTACACCGGGGAGCTGTTTTTT.